The subject of this entry is one T cell receptor beta chain. Its antigen is currently unknown. This record belongs to a study of cytomegalovirus exposure and HLA in healthy donors. Study-level information: Sequencing of 150 million to 200 million T cells in an earlier analysis found 95 million to 120 million unique TCR beta sequences.

The CDR3 has 15 amino acids. Germline CDR1 is MGHRA and CDR2 is YSYEKL. J lost 5 bases, V lost 6 bases, and 9 bases had no gene match. The PCR ran on 60 Vbeta and 13 Jbeta primers. Authors' methods: In a later analysis, of 84 million or so unique beta chains, roughly 10 million appeared in at least two donors. TCRdb's copy holds only in-frame clones and misses some; the assay was immunoSEQ multiplex PCR. D and trimming were read from the DNA, whereas the V and J calls and clone size are those reported in that table. Of roughly 86,000 clones listed, approximately 60% are singletons. The study's findings and limits: Earlier analysis found most TCR beta V segments productive about 90% or about 30% of the time.

The gene calls are TRBV4-1 and TRBJ2-2; 7 bases map to TRBD1. What was sequenced was PBMCs. The receptor was isolated from a woman in her forties or fifties in good health and CMV-seropositive. CDR3: CASRTGILVTGELFF. CDR3 in DNA: TGCGCCAGCAGGACAGGGATTCTTGTTACCGGGGAGCTGTTTTTT.